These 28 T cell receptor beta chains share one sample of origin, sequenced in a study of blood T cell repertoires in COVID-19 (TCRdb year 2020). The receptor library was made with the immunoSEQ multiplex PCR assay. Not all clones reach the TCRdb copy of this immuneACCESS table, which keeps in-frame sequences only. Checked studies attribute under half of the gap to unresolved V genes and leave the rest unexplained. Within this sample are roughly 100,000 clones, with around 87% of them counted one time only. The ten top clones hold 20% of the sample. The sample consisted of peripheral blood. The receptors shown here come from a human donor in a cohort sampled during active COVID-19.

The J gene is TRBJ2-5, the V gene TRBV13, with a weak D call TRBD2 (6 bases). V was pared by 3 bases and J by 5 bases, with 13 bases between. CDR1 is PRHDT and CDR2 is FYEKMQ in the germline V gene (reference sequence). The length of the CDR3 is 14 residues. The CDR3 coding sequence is TGTGCCAGCAGCTTCTCCGGGGGTGGGGAGACCCAGTACTTC. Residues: CASSFSGGGETQYF.

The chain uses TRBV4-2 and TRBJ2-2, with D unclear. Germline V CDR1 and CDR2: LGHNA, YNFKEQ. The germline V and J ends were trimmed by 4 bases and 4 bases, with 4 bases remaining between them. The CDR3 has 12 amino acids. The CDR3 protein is CASSPLTGELFF. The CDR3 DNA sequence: TGTGCCAGCAGCCCCCTCACCGGGGAGCTGTTTTTT.

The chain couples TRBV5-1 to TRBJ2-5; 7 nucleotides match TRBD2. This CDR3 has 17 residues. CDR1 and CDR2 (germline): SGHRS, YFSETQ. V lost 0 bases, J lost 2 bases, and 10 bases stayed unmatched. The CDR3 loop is CASSLAGGRPSQETQYF. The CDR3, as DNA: TGCGCCAGCAGCTTGGCGGGCGGGAGACCTTCGCAAGAGACCCAGTACTTC.

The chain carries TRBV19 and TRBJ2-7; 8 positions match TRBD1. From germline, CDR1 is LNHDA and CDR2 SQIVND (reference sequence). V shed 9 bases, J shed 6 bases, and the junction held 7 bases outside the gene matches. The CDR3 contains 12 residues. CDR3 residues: CASKDRDGEQYF. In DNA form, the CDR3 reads TGTGCCAGCAAGGACAGGGATGGCGAGCAGTACTTC.

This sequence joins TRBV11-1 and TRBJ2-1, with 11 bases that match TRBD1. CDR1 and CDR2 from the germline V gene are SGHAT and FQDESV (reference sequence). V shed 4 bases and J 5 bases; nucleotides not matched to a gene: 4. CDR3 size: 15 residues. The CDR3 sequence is CASSSGQGDDNEQFF. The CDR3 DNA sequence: TGTGCCAGCAGCTCGGGACAGGGGGACGACAATGAGCAGTTCTTC.

CDR3 nucleotides: TGTGCCAGCAGCGTAGGATCCCCCGCGAGCTCCTACGAGCAGTACTTC. Its translation: CASSVGSPASSYEQYF. The chain recombines TRBV9 with TRBJ2-7, with no clear D. The germline V gene has CDR1 SGDLS and CDR2 YYNGEE. This CDR3 contains 16 residues. Trimming left V 0 bases short and J 0 bases short, with 13 bases between.

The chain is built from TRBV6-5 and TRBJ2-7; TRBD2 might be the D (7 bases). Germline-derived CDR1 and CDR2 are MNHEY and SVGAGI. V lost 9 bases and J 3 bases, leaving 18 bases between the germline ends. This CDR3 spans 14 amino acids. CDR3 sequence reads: CARGEGGFIYEQYF. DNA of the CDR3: TGTGCCAGGGGGGAGGGGGGCTTTATCTACGAGCAGTACTTC.

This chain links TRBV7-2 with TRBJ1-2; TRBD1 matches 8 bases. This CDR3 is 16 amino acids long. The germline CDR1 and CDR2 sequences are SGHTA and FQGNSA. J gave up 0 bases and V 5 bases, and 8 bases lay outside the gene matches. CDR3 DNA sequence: TGTGCCAGCAGCCTCCTCGGACAGGGAGCTAACTATGGCTACACCTTC. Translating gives CASSLLGQGANYGYTF.

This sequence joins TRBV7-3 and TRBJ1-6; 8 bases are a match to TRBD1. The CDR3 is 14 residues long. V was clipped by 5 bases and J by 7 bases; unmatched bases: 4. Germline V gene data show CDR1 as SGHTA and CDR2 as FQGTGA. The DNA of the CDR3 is TGTGCCAGCAGCATGACAGGGGACAATTCACCCCTCCACTTT. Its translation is CASSMTGDNSPLHF.

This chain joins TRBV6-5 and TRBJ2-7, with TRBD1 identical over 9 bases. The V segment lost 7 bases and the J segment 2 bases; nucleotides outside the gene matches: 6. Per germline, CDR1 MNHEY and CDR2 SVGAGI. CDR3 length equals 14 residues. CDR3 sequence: CASIRDRDPYEQYF. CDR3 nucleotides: TGTGCCAGCATCCGGGACAGGGACCCCTACGAGCAGTACTTC.

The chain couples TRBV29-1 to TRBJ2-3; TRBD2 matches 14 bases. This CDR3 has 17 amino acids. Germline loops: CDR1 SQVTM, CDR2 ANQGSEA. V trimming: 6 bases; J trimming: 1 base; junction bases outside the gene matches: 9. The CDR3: CSVTTRLAGGGTDTQYF. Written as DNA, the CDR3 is TGCAGCGTCACGACCCGACTAGCGGGAGGGGGCACAGATACGCAGTATTTT.

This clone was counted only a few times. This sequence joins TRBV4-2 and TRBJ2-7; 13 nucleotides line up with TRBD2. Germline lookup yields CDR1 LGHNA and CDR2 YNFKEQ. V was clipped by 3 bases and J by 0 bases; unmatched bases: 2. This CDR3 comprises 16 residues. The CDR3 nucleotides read TGTGCCAGCAGCCAGGGACTAGCGGGAAGCTCCTACGAGCAGTACTTC. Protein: CASSQGLAGSSYEQYF.

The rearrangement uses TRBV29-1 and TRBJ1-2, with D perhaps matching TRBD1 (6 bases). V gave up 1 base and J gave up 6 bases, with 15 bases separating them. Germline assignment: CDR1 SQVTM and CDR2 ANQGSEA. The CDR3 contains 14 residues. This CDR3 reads CSVEATAGVNGYTF. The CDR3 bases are TGCAGCGTTGAAGCCACGGCAGGGGTAAATGGCTACACCTTC.

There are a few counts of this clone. The CDR3 loop is CASSPVGQGAGQPQHF. The CDR3 DNA is TGTGCCAGCTCACCAGTCGGACAGGGGGCAGGTCAGCCCCAGCATTTT. The gene calls are TRBV18 and TRBJ1-5; 11 bases agree with TRBD1. The CDR3 runs to 16 residues. Germline V CDR1 and CDR2: KGHSH, LQKENI. The trim removed 2 bases at V and 6 bases at J, leaving 6 bases unmatched.

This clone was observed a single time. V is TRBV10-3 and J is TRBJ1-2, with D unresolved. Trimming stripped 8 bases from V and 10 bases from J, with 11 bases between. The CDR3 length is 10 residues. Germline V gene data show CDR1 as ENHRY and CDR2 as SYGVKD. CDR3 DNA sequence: TGTGCCATCGTAGGAGAAGACTACACCTTC. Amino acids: CAIVGEDYTF.

CDR3 sequence (DNA): TGTGCCAGCAGAGGGGACTCGCGAGGGTGGAGTACGCAGTATTTT. The encoded protein is CASRGDSRGWSTQYF. This chain uses TRBV2 with TRBJ2-3; maybe TRBD2 (6 bases). CDR3 size: 15 residues. In germline, CDR1 is SNHLY, CDR2 FYNNEI. With 6 bases removed from V and 8 bases from J, the gap between germline ends came to 21 bases.

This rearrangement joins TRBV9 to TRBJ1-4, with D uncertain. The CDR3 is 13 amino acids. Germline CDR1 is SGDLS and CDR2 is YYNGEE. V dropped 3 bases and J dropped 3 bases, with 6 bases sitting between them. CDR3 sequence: CASSGVSNEKLFF. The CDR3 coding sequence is TGTGCCAGCAGCGGAGTTTCTAATGAAAAACTGTTTTTT. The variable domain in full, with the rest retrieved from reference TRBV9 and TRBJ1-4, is DSGVTQTPKHLITATGQRVTLRCSPRSGDLSVYWYQQSLDQGLQFLIQYYNGEERAKGNILERFSAQQFPDLHSELNLSSLELGDSALYFCASSGVSNEKLFFGSGTQLSVL.

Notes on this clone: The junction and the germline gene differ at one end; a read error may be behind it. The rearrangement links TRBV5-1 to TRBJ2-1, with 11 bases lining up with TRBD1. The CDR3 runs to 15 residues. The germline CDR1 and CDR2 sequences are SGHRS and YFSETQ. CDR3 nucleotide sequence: TGCGCCAGCAGTTTGGGACAGGGGGACCACAATGAGCAGTTCTTC. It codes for CASSLGQGDHNEQFF.

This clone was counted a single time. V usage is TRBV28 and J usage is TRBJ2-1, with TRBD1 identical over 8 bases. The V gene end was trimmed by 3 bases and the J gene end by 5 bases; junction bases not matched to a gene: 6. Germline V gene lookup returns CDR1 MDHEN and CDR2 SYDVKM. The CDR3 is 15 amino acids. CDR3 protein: CASSFGTGSHNEQFF. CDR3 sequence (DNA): TGTGCCAGCAGTTTTGGGACAGGTAGCCACAATGAGCAGTTCTTC. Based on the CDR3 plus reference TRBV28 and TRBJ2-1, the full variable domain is DVKVTQSSRYLVKRTGEKVFLECVQDMDHENMFWYRQDPGLGLRLIYFSYDVKMKEKGDIPEGYSVSREKKERFSLILESASTNQTSMYLCASSFGTGSHNEQFFGPGTRLTVL.

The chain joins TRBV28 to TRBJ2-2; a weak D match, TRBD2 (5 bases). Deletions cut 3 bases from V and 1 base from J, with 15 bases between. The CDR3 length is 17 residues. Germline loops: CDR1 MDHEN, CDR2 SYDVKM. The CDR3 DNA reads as TGTGCCAGCAGTTTGCCGCGTGAGCGGAAGAACACCGGGGAGCTGTTTTTT. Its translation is CASSLPRERKNTGELFF.

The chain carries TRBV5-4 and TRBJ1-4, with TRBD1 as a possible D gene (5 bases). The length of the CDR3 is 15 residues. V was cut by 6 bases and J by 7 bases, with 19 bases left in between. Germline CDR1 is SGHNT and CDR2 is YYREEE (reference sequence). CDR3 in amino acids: CASTNGGELGEKLFF. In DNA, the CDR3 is TGTGCCAGCACTAACGGGGGGGAACTTGGTGAAAAACTGTTTTTT.

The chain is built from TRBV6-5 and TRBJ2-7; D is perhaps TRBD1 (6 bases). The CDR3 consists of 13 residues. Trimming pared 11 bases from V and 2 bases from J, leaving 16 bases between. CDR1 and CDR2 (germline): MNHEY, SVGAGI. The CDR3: CAGERGDTYEQYF. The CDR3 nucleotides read TGTGCCGGGGAGAGAGGGGACACCTACGAGCAGTACTTC.

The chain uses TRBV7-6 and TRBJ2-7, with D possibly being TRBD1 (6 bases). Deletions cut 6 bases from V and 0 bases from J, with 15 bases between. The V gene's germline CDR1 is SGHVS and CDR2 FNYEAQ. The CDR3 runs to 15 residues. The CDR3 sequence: CASSPLGTPSYEQYF. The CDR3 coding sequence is TGTGCCAGCAGTCCCTTGGGGACACCCTCCTACGAGCAGTACTTC. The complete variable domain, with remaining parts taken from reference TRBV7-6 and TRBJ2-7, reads GAGVSQSPRYKVTKRGQDVALRCDPISGHVSLYWYRQALGQGPEFLTYFNYEAQQDKSGLPNDRFSAERPEGSISTLTIQRTEQRDSAMYRCASSPLGTPSYEQYFGPGTRLTVT.

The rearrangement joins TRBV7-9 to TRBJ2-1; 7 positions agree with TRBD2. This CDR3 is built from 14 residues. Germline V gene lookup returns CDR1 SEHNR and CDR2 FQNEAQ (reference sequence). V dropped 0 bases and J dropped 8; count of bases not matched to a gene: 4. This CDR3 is CASSLAGGWDEQFF. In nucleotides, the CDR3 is TGTGCCAGCAGCTTAGCGGGAGGGTGGGATGAGCAGTTCTTC.

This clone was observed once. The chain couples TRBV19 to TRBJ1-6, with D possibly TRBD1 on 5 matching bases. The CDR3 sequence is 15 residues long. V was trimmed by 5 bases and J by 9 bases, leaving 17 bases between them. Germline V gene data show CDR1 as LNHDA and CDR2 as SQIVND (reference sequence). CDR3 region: CASSPDTGSGSPLHF. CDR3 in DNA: TGTGCCAGTAGTCCCGACACAGGCTCGGGTTCACCCCTCCACTTT.

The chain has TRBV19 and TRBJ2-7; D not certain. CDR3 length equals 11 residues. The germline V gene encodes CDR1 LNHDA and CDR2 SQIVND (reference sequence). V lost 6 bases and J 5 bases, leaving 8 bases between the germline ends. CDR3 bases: TGTGCCAGTAGCCTCGTTCACGAGCAGTACTTC. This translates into CASSLVHEQYF.

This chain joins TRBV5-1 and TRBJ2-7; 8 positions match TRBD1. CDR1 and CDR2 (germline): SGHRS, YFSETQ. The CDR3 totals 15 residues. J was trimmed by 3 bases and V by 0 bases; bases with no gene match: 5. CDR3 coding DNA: TGCGCCAGCAGCTTGGCCGGGACAGGTAGCTACGAGCAGTACTTC. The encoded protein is CASSLAGTGSYEQYF.

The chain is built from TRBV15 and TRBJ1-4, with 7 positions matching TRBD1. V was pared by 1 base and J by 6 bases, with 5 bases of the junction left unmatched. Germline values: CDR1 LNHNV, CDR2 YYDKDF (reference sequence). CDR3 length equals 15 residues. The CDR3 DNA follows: TGTGCCACCAGCAGAGGACAGGGAGGTTATGAAAAACTGTTTTTT. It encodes CATSRGQGGYEKLFF. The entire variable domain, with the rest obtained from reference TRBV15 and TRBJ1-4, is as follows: DAMVIQNPRYQVTQFGKPVTLSCSQTLNHNVMYWYQQKSSQAPKLLFHYYDKDFNNEADTPDNFQSRRPNTSFCFLDIRSPGLGDTAMYLCATSRGQGGYEKLFFGSGTQLSVL.